The present T cell receptor (beta chain) was sequenced within a study of blood T cells in healthy people across ages. CDR3 length equals 12 residues. Germline-derived CDR1 and CDR2 are SQVTM and ANQGSEA. Trimming removed 0 bases from V and 1 base from J, with 3 bases in between. This clonotype was seen ten or more times. Antigen unknown. A sample-barcoded 5' primer and a J-beta primer mix were used in a second PCR of roughly 7 to 11 cycles. Carrying 12 random nucleotides, a template-switch adaptor labeled each individual cDNA molecule. TCRdb called the 5' RACE reads again in MiXCR, with one record for every CDR3 protein. The table has 550,000 to 600,000 distinct CDR3 sequences, 25% to 30% seen once. General study results and limits: It was held that diversity estimates obtained from one million T cells represented underestimates.

The draw of peripheral blood yielded ten milliliters from each donor. A minimum of 5 micrograms of total RNA was extracted per sample. The chain uses TRBV29-1 and TRBJ2-5; D not resolved. Sequencing was performed on blood. This sequence was found in a woman in her 70s in good health. In DNA, the CDR3 is TGCAGCGTTGAAGAGGCCCAAGAGACCCAGTACTTC. It translates to CSVEEAQETQYF.